This TCR beta chain was identified during a study of shared clonotypes between healthy human individuals. This CDR3 has 14 residues. CDR1 ENHRY and CDR2 SYGVKD come from the germline V gene. The ends were cut back, 3 bases at V and 2 bases at J, with 11 bases in the middle. At a deep level, the assay was run. The authors loaded roughly 180 ng DNA, about 30,000 T cell genomes, into sorted-subset replicate PCRs. Clones were sequenced by immunoSEQ multiplex PCR, and TCRdb holds only the in-frame ones, with some missing. Here the sample spans fewer than 1 million clones, around 96% being singletons. Naive CD8 populations comprised CD45RO-negative cells positively selected for CCR7, excluding terminally differentiated effector memory CD45RA+ cells.

This chain connects TRBV10-3 to TRBJ2-7, with a weak D call TRBD1 (5 bases). Sequencing was carried out using naive CD8+ T cells sorted from blood. The receptor was derived from a man aged 25-45 years in good health. CDR3 DNA: TGTGCCATCAGTGACAGTGGGGCCGCCTACGAGCAGTACTTC. It yields the protein CAISDSGAAYEQYF.